The present T cell receptor beta chain was sequenced within a study of a mutant IDH1 vaccine in newly diagnosed glioma. Across the study: At week 35 came visit V12, and visit V13 followed at week 47. The study, taken as a whole, reports: Shifts in the top peripheral T cell clonotypes seemed unrelated to pseudoprogression.

Libraries were prepared by immunoSEQ multiplex PCR; TCRdb keeps only in-frame clonotypes and omits some of them. In the table there are tens of thousands of clones, around 84% of which are singletons. The time point denotes: week 35, safety follow-up. Each dose of the vaccine consisted of 300 ug of mutant IDH1 20-mer peptide, with topical imiquimod. A word on this clone: As yet, its antigen is unknown.

The germline V gene has CDR1 SGHTA and CDR2 FQGNSA. The CDR3 totals 17 residues. Trimming removed 2 bases at V and 7 bases at J, with 20 bases between. Sequencing was performed on PBMCs, taken from a glioma patient whose treatment included an IDH1 peptide vaccine. V gene TRBV7-2 combines with J gene TRBJ1-4; unclear D gene. This TCR derives from a man aged 25-45 years with glioma. CDR3 residues: CASSLRAVVSGGEKLFF. The CDR3, as DNA: TGTGCCAGCAGCTTAAGGGCAGTCGTTTCGGGCGGTGAAAAACTGTTTTTT.